This T cell receptor beta chain was found in a study of T cells in tuberculosis. Deletions cut 5 bases from V and 0 bases from J, with 20 bases between. This CDR3 spans 18 amino acids. Germline V gives CDR1 LNHDA, CDR2 SQIVND (reference sequence). Sample time point: new active TB diagnosis, blood taken before or within 7 days of starting treatment. Concerning this clone itself: Its antigen is currently unknown.

Data came from immunoSEQ multiplex PCR; TCRdb stores just in-frame clones and leaves some out. In the table there are about 33,000 clones, about 91% of which are singletons. Findings of the study overall: A GMM-specific repertoire classifier reached 80% to 90% accuracy, AUROC over 0.85.

This TCR came from an adult with tuberculosis. Some clones in this sample may be carry-over from other donors' samples. The rearrangement links TRBV19 to TRBJ1-5; weak D call: TRBD1 (6 bases). The sample here was PBMCs, taken at tuberculosis diagnosis. CDR3 region: CASSGETGSGLSNQPQHF. The CDR3 DNA sequence: TGTGCCAGTAGTGGAGAAACAGGGAGCGGACTTAGCAATCAGCCCCAGCATTTT.